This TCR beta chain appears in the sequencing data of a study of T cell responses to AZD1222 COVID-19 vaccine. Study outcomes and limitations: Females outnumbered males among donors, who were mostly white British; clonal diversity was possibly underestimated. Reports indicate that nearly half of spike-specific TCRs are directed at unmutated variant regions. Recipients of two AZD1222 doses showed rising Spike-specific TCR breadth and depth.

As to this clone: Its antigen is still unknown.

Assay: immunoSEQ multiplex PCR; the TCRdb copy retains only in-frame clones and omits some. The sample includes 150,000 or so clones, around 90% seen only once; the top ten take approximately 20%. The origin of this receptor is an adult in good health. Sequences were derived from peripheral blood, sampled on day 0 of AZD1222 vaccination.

The CDR3 region is CASSSGQALGEQYF. The CDR3 DNA reads as TGTGCCAGCAGCTCGGGACAGGCCCTCGGGGAGCAGTACTTC. V and J are TRBV7-9 and TRBJ2-7, with 8 bases fitting TRBD1. After removal of 4 bases from V and 7 bases from J, the junction contained 9 bases not matched to a gene. Per the germline V gene, CDR1 is SEHNR and CDR2 is FQNEAQ (reference sequence). The CDR3 is 14 residues long.